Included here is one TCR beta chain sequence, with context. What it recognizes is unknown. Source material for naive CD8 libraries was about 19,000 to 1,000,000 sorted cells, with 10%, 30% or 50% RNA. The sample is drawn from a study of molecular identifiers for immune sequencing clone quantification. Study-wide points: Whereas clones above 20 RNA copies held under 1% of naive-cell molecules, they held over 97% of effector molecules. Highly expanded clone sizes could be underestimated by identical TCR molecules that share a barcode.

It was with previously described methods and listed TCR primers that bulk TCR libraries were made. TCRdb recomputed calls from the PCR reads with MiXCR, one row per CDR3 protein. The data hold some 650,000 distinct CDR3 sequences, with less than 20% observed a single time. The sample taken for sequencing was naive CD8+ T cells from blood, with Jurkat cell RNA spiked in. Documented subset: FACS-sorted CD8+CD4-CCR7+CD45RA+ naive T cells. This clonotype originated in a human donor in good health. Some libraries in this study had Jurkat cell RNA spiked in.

As DNA, the CDR3 is TGTGCCAGCACTACACCCAATAGCGGGACCTACGAGCAGTACTTC. Protein: CASTTPNSGTYEQYF. V gene TRBV21-1 combines with J gene TRBJ2-7; no check of the table's D call, TRBD2, against the DNA was made. TRBV21-1 is given as a pseudogene. This CDR3 is built from 15 residues.